This T cell receptor (beta chain) was identified during a study of blood T cell repertoires in COVID-19. Some clones are missing from TCRdb's copy, which holds only in-frame ones; the method was immunoSEQ multiplex PCR. Of a few hundred thousand clones listed, roughly 89% are singletons. The CDR3 consists of 17 residues. The germline V and J ends were trimmed by 2 bases and 1 base, with 17 bases remaining between them. Germline CDR1 MGHDK, CDR2 SYGVNS. All enrollees were about 18 to 89 years old and from 24 US areas. This chain uses TRBV25-1 with TRBJ2-5; D might be TRBD1 (7 bases). The sequence was collected from a man younger than 35 with acute COVID-19. Material: PBMCs or T cells enriched from blood (not recorded which). The CDR3 region has the DNA TGTGCCAGCAGTGAAAGGAGGGGGGACAGCCTCCAAGAGACCCAGTACTTC. Its protein is CASSERRGDSLQETQYF.